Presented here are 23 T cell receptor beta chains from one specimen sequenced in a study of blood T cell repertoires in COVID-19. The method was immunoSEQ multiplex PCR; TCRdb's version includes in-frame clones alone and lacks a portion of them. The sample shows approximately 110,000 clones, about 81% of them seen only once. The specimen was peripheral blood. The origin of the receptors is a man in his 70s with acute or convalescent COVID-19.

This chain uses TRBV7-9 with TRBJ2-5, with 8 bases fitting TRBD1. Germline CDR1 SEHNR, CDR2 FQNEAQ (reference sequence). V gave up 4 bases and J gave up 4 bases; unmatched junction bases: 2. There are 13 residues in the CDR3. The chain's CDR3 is CASSYGQGETQYF. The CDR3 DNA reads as TGTGCCAGCAGCTATGGACAGGGAGAGACCCAGTACTTC.

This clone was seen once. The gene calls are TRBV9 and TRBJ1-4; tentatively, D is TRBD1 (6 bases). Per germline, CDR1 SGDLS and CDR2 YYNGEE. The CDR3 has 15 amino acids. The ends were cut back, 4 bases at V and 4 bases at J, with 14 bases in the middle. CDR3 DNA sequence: TGTGCCAGCAGCCGGGCGGGGGGCGATAATGAAAAACTGTTTTTT. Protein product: CASSRAGGDNEKLFF.

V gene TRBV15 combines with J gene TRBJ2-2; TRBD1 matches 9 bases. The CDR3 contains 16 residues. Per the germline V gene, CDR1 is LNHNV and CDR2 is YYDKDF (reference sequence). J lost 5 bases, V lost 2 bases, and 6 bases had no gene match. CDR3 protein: CATSRPGTGNTGELFF. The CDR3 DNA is TGTGCCACCAGCAGACCCGGGACAGGGAATACCGGGGAGCTGTTTTTT. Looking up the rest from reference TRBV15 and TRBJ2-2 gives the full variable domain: DAMVIQNPRYQVTQFGKPVTLSCSQTLNHNVMYWYQQKSSQAPKLLFHYYDKDFNNEADTPDNFQSRRPNTSFCFLDIRSPGLGDTAMYLCATSRPGTGNTGELFFGEGSRLTVL.

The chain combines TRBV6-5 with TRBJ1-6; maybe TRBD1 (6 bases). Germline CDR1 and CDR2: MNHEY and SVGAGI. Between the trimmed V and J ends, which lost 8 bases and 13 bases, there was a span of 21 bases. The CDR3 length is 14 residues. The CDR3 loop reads CASGEIQGNSPLHF. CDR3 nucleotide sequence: TGTGCCAGCGGAGAGATTCAGGGGAACTCCCCCCTCCACTTT.

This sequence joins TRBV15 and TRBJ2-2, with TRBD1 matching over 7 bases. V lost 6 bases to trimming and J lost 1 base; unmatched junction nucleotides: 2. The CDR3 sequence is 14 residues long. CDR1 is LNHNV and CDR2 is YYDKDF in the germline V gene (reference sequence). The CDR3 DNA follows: TGTGCCACCAGGACAGGGATGAACACCGGGGAGCTGTTTTTT. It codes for CATRTGMNTGELFF. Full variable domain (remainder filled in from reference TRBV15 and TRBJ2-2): DAMVIQNPRYQVTQFGKPVTLSCSQTLNHNVMYWYQQKSSQAPKLLFHYYDKDFNNEADTPDNFQSRRPNTSFCFLDIRSPGLGDTAMYLCATRTGMNTGELFFGEGSRLTVL.

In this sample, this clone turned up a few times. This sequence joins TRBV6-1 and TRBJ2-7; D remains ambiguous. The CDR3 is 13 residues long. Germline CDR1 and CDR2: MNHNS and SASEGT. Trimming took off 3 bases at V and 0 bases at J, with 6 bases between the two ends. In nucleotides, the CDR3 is TGTGCCAGCAGTGAGGGCTACTCCTACGAGCAGTACTTC. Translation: CASSEGYSYEQYF.

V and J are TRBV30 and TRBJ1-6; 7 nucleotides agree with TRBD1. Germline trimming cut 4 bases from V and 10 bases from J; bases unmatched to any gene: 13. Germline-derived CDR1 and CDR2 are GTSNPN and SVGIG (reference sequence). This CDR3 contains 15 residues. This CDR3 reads CAWIPTGRMRSPLHF. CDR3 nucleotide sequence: TGTGCCTGGATCCCGACAGGGCGGATGCGGTCACCCCTCCACTTT.

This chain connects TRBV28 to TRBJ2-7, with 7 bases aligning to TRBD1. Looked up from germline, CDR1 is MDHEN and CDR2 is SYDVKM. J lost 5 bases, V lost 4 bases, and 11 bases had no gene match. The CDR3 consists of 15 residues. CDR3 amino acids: CASSSSATGSHEQYF. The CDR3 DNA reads TGTGCCAGCAGTTCTTCTGCGACAGGGTCCCACGAGCAGTACTTC.

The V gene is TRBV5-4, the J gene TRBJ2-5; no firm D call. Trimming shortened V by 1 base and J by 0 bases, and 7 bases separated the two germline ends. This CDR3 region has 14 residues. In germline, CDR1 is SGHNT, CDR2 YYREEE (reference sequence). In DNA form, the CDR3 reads TGTGCCAGCAGCTTGAATCAGGACCAAGAGACCCAGTACTTC. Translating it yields CASSLNQDQETQYF.

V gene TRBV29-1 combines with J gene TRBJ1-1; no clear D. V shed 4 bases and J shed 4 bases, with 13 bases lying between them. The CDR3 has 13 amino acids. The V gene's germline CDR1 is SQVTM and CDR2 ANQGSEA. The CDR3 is CSVVAFLGTEAFF. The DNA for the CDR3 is TGCAGCGTTGTTGCGTTTCTTGGCACTGAAGCTTTCTTT.

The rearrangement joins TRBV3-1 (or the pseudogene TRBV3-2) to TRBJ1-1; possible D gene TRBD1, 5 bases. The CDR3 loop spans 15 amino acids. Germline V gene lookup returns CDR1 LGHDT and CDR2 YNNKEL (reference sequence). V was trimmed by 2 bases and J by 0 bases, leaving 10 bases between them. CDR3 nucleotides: TGTGCCAGCAGCCAACGAAGGACACTGAACACTGAAGCTTTCTTT. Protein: CASSQRRTLNTEAFF.

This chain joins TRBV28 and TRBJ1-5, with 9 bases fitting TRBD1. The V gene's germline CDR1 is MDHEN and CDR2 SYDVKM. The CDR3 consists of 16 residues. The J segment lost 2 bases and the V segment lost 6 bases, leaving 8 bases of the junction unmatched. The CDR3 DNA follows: TGTGCCAGCAGCGTACCCCGGACAGGGGGCAATCAGCCCCAGCATTTT. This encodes CASSVPRTGGNQPQHF.

As DNA, the CDR3 is TGTGCCAGCTCGCTGACTAGCGGGAGAGATACGCAGTATTTT. Translation gives CASSLTSGRDTQYF. The J gene is TRBJ2-3, the V gene TRBV2, with TRBD2 identical over 12 bases. The CDR3 sequence is 14 residues long. J gave up 5 bases and V 8 bases, and 5 bases lay outside the gene matches. Looked up from germline, CDR1 is SNHLY and CDR2 is FYNNEI. The whole variable domain, filled in from reference TRBV2 and TRBJ2-3, reads EPEVTQTPSHQVTQMGQEVILRCVPISNHLYFYWYRQILGQKVEFLVSFYNNEISEKSEIFDDQFSVERPDGSNFTLKIRSTKLEDSAMYFCASSLTSGRDTQYFGPGTRLTVL.

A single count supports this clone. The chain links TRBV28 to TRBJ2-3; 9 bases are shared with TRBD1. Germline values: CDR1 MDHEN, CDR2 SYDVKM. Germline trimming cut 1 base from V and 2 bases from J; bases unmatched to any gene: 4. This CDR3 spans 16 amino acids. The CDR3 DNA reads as TGTGCCAGCAGTTTATCCCGGGACAGGGTCACAGATACGCAGTATTTT. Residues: CASSLSRDRVTDTQYF.

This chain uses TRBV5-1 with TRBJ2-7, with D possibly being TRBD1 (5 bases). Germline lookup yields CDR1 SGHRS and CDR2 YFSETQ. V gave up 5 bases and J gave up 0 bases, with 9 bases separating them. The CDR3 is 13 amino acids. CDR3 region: CASRKGASYEQYF. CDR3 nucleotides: TGCGCCAGCAGAAAAGGGGCCTCCTACGAGCAGTACTTC.

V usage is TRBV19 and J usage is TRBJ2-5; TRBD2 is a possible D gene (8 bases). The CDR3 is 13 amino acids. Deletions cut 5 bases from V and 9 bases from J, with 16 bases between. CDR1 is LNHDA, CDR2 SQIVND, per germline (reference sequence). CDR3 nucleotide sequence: TGTGCCAGTAGTGCTAGCGGGCAGGGGGCCCAGTACTTC. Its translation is CASSASGQGAQYF.

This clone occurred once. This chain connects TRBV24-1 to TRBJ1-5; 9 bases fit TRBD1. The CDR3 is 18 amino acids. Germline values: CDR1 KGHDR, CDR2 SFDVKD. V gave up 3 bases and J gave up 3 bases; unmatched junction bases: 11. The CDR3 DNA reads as TGTGCCACCAGTGATAGCCCCGGGACAGGGATCGCCAATCAGCCCCAGCATTTT. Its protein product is CATSDSPGTGIANQPQHF.

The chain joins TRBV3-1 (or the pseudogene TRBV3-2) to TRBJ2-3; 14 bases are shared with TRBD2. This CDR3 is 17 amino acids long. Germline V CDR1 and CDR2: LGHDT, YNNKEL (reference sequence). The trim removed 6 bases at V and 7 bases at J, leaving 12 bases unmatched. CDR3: CASRHRLAGGVENTQYF. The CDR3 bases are TGTGCCAGCAGGCATAGACTAGCGGGAGGGGTGGAGAATACGCAGTATTTT.

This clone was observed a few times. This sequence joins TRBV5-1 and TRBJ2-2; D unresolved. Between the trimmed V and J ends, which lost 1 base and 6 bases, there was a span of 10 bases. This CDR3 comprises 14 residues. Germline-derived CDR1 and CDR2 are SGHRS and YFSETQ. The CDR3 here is CASSLTVTAGELFF. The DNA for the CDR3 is TGCGCCAGCAGCTTGACAGTGACCGCCGGGGAGCTGTTTTTT. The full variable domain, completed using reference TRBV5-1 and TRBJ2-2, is KAGVTQTPRYLIKTRGQQVTLSCSPISGHRSVSWYQQTPGQGLQFLFEYFSETQRNKGNFPGRFSGRQFSNSRSEMNVSTLELGDSALYLCASSLTVTAGELFFGEGSRLTVL.

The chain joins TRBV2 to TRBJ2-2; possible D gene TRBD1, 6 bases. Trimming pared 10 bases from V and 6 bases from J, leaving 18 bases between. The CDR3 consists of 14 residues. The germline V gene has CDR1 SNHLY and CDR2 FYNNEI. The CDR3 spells CANTGTNSAGELFF. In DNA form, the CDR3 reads TGTGCCAACACCGGGACAAACTCCGCCGGGGAGCTGTTTTTT.

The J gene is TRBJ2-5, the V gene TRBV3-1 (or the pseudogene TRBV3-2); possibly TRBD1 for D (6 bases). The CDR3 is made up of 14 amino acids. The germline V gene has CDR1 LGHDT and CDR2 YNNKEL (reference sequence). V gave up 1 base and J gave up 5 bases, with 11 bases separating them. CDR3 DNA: TGTGCCAGCAGCCAAGCAGGGGTTGGGGAGACCCAGTACTTC. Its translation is CASSQAGVGETQYF.

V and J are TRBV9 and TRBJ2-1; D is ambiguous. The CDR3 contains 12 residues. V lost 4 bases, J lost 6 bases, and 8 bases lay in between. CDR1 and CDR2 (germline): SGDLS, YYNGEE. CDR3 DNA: TGTGCCAGCAGCCCCCCTAGCAATGAGCAGTTCTTC. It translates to CASSPPSNEQFF.

CDR3: CASSRTDSNSYEQYF. The CDR3 nucleotides read TGTGCCAGCAGTCGGACGGACAGTAACTCCTACGAGCAGTACTTC. This chain uses TRBV28 with TRBJ2-7; D is possibly TRBD1 (6 bases). The CDR3 totals 15 residues. Germline V CDR1 and CDR2: MDHEN, SYDVKM. With 5 bases removed from V and 0 bases from J, the gap between germline ends came to 14 bases.